Listed below are T cell receptor beta chains from one sample, sequenced in a study of blood T cell repertoires in COVID-19. Only in-frame clones appear in the TCRdb table, and some are missing; sequencing was by immunoSEQ multiplex PCR. This table has under 200,000 clones, approximately 90% appearing once. The sequenced sample consisted of peripheral blood. The receptors stem from a man aged 65 to 79 with active or convalescent COVID-19. CDR3s include the opening cysteine and the closing phenylalanine or tryptophan. Fields, in order: J gene, clone size, CDR3 length, D gene, V gene, CDR3 protein, CDR3 DNA. A D gene is named only where the DNA matches it firmly. Clone size is not always given. Where it is, it says once, few, many or a class for expanded clones.

J: TRBJ1-5; size: once; length: 13; D: -; V: TRBV6-6; CDR3: CASSFDRNQPQHF; DNA: TGTGCCAGCAGTTTCGACAGAAATCAGCCCCAGCATTTT
J: TRBJ2-1; size: -; length: 14; D: TRBD2; V: TRBV19; CDR3: CASRGTSTYNEQFF; DNA: TGTGCCAGTAGGGGGACTAGCACTTACAATGAGCAGTTCTTC
J: TRBJ2-7; size: -; length: 15; D: -; V: TRBV7-8; CDR3: CASSLGLPDSYEQYF; DNA: TGTGCCAGCAGCTTAGGGTTGCCAGATTCCTACGAGCAGTACTTC
J: TRBJ1-4; size: -; length: 16; D: -; V: TRBV18; CDR3: CASSLSRVATNEKLFF; DNA: TGTGCCAGCTCACTTTCACGGGTCGCAACTAATGAAAAACTGTTTTTT
J: TRBJ2-3; size: -; length: 15; D: -; V: TRBV11-2; CDR3: CASSLDPGITDTQYF; DNA: TGTGCCAGCAGCTTAGATCCGGGGATCACAGATACGCAGTATTTT
J: TRBJ2-7; size: medium-sized; length: 17; D: -; V: TRBV27; CDR3: CASSLFYPGGTFYEQYF; DNA: TGTGCCAGCAGTTTATTTTACCCAGGGGGGACCTTCTACGAGCAGTACTTC
J: TRBJ2-5; size: -; length: 15; D: -; V: TRBV18; CDR3: CASSPHKGAEETQYF; DNA: TGTGCCAGCTCACCACACAAAGGAGCTGAGGAGACCCAGTACTTC
J: TRBJ2-5; size: -; length: 15; D: TRBD1; V: TRBV18; CDR3: CASSLQRTGQETQYF; DNA: TGTGCCAGCTCACTTCAGAGGACAGGCCAAGAGACCCAGTACTTC
J: TRBJ1-1; size: -; length: 15; D: -; V: TRBV15; CDR3: CATSRHKTANTEAFF; DNA: TGTGCCACCAGCAGACACAAGACAGCTAACACTGAAGCTTTCTTT
J: TRBJ1-6; size: -; length: 14; D: TRBD1; V: TRBV30; CDR3: CAWSAGQYNSPLHF; DNA: TGTGCCTGGAGTGCGGGACAGTATAATTCACCCCTCCACTTT
J: TRBJ2-7; size: -; length: 14; D: -; V: TRBV5-4; CDR3: CASSLTGRSYEQYF; DNA: TGTGCCAGCAGCTTGACAGGCCGCTCCTACGAGCAGTACTTC
J: TRBJ2-1; size: -; length: 14; D: TRBD2; V: TRBV3-1/TRBV3-2; CDR3: CASSRGTSGQEQFF; DNA: TGTGCCAGCAGCCGCGGGACTAGCGGGCAAGAGCAGTTCTTC
J: TRBJ2-3; size: -; length: 15; D: -; V: TRBV19; CDR3: CASSVRGFDTDTQYF; DNA: TGTGCCAGTAGTGTCAGGGGATTTGACACAGATACGCAGTATTTT
J: TRBJ2-7; size: -; length: 13; D: -; V: TRBV5-1; CDR3: CASSLGHPYEQYF; DNA: TGCGCCAGCAGCTTGGGACACCCTTACGAGCAGTACTTC
J: TRBJ2-7; size: -; length: 14; D: TRBD1; V: TRBV5-4; CDR3: CASSRQGASYEQYF; DNA: TGTGCCAGCAGCCGACAGGGGGCGAGTTACGAGCAGTACTTC
J: TRBJ2-7; size: -; length: 14; D: TRBD1; V: TRBV5-1; CDR3: CASSLGQGAREQYF; DNA: TGCGCCAGCAGCTTGGGACAGGGGGCTCGCGAGCAGTACTTC
J: TRBJ1-1; size: -; length: 15; D: TRBD1; V: TRBV6-6; CDR3: CASSYWDRQNTEAFF; DNA: TGTGCCAGCAGTTATTGGGACAGACAAAACACTGAAGCTTTCTTT